This T cell receptor (beta chain) was observed in a study of regulatory T cells. All CD3G-deficient patients showed autoimmunity, more severe in two. Patients, 2 to 39 years old, had expanded memory T-cell proportions. The primer mix had 52 TRBV and 13 TRBJ primers. Assay used: immunoSEQ multiplex PCR; TCRdb lists only in-frame clones, some missing. This table has 2,000 to 2,500 clones, around 64% appearing once. Whole-study findings and limits: Shannon entropy was nonsignificantly lower in patient CD8+ T cells than control CD8+ cells. Skewed V and J usage and few unique V-J pairs marked patient repertoires, most in Tregs.

The germline V gene encodes CDR1 LNHDA and CDR2 SQIVND (reference sequence). V dropped 1 base and J dropped 8 bases, with 14 bases sitting between them. This CDR3 is built from 14 residues. Note on this clone: The antigen remains unidentified.

Source material: CD8+ T cells sorted from blood. The TCR comes from a person in their twenties or thirties with CD3G deficiency. The gene calls are TRBV19 and TRBJ1-1; a possible D gene is TRBD1 (5 bases). CDR3 amino acids: CASSIGGATTEAFF. As DNA, the CDR3 is TGTGCCAGTAGTATAGGTGGGGCGACCACCGAAGCTTTCTTT. Combining the CDR3 with reference TRBV19 and TRBJ1-1 gives the whole variable domain DGGITQSPKYLFRKEGQNVTLSCEQNLNHDAMYWYRQDPGQGLRLIYYSQIVNDFQKGDIAEGYSVSREKKESFPLTVTSAQKNPTAFYLCASSIGGATTEAFFGQGTRLTVV.